The 3 T cell receptor beta chains presented below share a single source sample, sequenced in a study of cytomegalovirus exposure and HLA in healthy donors. The PCR contained 60 Vbeta and 13 Jbeta primers. Measured with immunoSEQ multiplex PCR; TCRdb has only the in-frame clones, and not every one. Of tens of thousands of clones detected, roughly 80% appear once; the ten largest clones hold about 1.2%. Material: PBMCs. The receptor set was obtained from a girl aged 2 to 10 in good health and CMV-seropositive.

This chain connects TRBV18 to TRBJ1-2; 10 nucleotides align to TRBD1. Germline CDR1 is KGHSH and CDR2 is LQKENI. The trim removed 2 bases at V and 3 bases at J, leaving 6 bases unmatched. The CDR3 has 16 residues. CDR3 in DNA: TGTGCCAGCTCACCATGGCGGGACAGGGGTGACTATGGCTACACCTTC. Its translation is CASSPWRDRGDYGYTF.

The V gene is TRBV9, the J gene TRBJ2-5; TRBD2 matches 9 bases. CDR1 and CDR2 from the germline V gene are SGDLS and YYNGEE. This CDR3 has 16 residues. V gave up 0 bases and J gave up 0 bases; unmatched junction bases: 3. DNA for the CDR3: TGTGCCAGCAGCGTAGGGGCTAGCGGGAACCAAGAGACCCAGTACTTC. Amino acid sequence: CASSVGASGNQETQYF.

The chain carries TRBV5-4 and TRBJ1-1, with D possibly TRBD1 on 5 matching bases. Deletions cut 9 bases from V and 6 bases from J, with 18 bases between. The germline CDR1 and CDR2 sequences are SGHNT and YYREEE (reference sequence). The CDR3 is 13 amino acids. The CDR3 is CATSPRLGPEAFF. For the CDR3, the DNA is TGTGCCACCTCCCCGAGGTTGGGGCCTGAAGCTTTCTTT.